This T cell receptor (beta chain) was retrieved from a study of T cells in Graves' hyperthyroidism and ophthalmopathy. Using RNA transcripts as the source, TCR beta CDR3 regions were amplified. HTBI primers drove first-round RT-PCR of the TCR CDR3. TCRdb independently ran MiXCR on the multiplex PCR reads; one entry per CDR3 protein. Among 500,000 to 650,000 distinct CDR3 sequences listed, about 20% were seen once. Regarding the study as a whole: The blood repertoire included most of the expanded thyroid clonotypes above 0.001.

Germline values: CDR1 MGHRA, CDR2 YSYEKL. This CDR3 has 16 residues. Unmatched junction bases numbered 8, after V lost 4 bases and J lost 6 bases. Concerning this clonotype itself: The antigen remains undetermined.

Individuals with ophthalmopathy presented a Clinical Activity Score of at least 3, a NOSPECS grade of at least 4 and a duration under 3 months. Lactation, pregnancy, other autoimmune disease or uncontrolled infection led to exclusion of patients. The study based diagnoses on clinical symptoms, serum thyroxine and TRAb, thyroid ultrasound and orbital computed tomography. Sample: blood. This TCR was sampled from a middle-aged man with Graves' ophthalmopathy. The gene calls are TRBV4-1 and TRBJ2-3; 12 bases map to TRBD1. CDR3 in DNA: TGCGCCAGCAGCCGAGATCCGGGACAGGGGGCCGATACGCAGTATTTT. Amino acids: CASSRDPGQGADTQYF.